A selection of T cell receptor beta chains follows, all from one sample in a study of OX40 agonist ivuxolimab in advanced cancers. Sequencing used immunoSEQ multiplex PCR; TCRdb keeps in-frame clones, though not all of them. The sample lists about 79,000 clones; 88% were seen once. The material sequenced was CD4+ or CD8+ T cells sorted from blood, taken in a trial of the OX40 agonist ivuxolimab. Receptors originate from an adult with an advanced solid tumor such as melanoma, head and neck, liver or kidney cancer. CDR3s include the opening cysteine and the closing phenylalanine or tryptophan. The order of the fields is J gene, V gene, CDR3 protein.

>TRBJ1-1|TRBV10-3
CAIRGTGMNTEAFF
>TRBJ1-5|TRBV7-2
CASSIGQGHNQPQHF
>TRBJ2-2|TRBV5-4
CASNPGPGTGELFF
>TRBJ2-3|TRBV27
CASSSRLAGGTDTQYF
>TRBJ1-2|TRBV19
CASSMSQGADSYGYTF
>TRBJ2-1|TRBV11-3
CASSLGVAGNEQFF
>TRBJ1-1|TRBV7-6
CASSLPEGEAFF
>TRBJ2-7|TRBV20-1
CSGRGNYEQYF
>TRBJ1-1|TRBV27
CASSYGTGGPTEAFF
>TRBJ2-3|TRBV7-2
CASSSVTDTQYF
>TRBJ2-1|TRBV14
CASSPRLREQFF
>TRBJ1-2|TRBV28
CASSWERAGYTF
>TRBJ1-5|TRBV6-5
CASSYTATRPQHF
>TRBJ2-1|TRBV7-6
CASSSTTSGTNNEQFF
>TRBJ2-5|TRBV19
CASSIQGNFQETQYF
>TRBJ2-4|TRBV5-4
CASSVGSGSTKNIQYF
>TRBJ2-7|TRBV9
CASSVGVQSEQYF
>TRBJ1-1|TRBV10-2
CASSELGGTEAFF
>TRBJ2-2|TRBV5-1
CASAGAGVNTGELFF
>TRBJ2-1|TRBV14
CASSLLGTNPNEQFF
>TRBJ1-2|TRBV6-6
CASSYSIGSASYGYTF
>TRBJ1-2|TRBV13
CASSSGQGRGYTF
>TRBJ2-1|TRBV30
CAWKGLAGFNEQFF
>TRBJ2-5|TRBV7-9
CASSFWDSQETQYF
>TRBJ1-1|TRBV6-6
CASGIQGGETEAFF
>TRBJ2-7|TRBV7-6
CASSPTSGRANEQYF
>TRBJ1-5|TRBV6-6
CASRHLIGADQPQHF
>TRBJ2-5|TRBV11-3
CASSRLVGSQETQYF
>TRBJ2-7|TRBV5-1
CASSLSVTAYEQYF
>TRBJ2-5|TRBV5-1
CASSLLGQGQETQYF
>TRBJ2-3|TRBV2
CASSELGQGYDTQYF
>TRBJ1-1|TRBV29-1
CSVEEDRDRNTEAFF
>TRBJ2-5|TRBV5-1
CASSLGMGDPGQETQYF
>TRBJ2-7|TRBV14
CASSHSMQYF
>TRBJ2-1|TRBV11-3
CASNQPVAGVGYNEQFF
>TRBJ2-7|TRBV28
CASTGAGGKNEQYF
>TRBJ2-7|TRBV28
CASAFRSSYEQYF
>TRBJ2-2|TRBV7-8
CASSSGQYAGELFF
>TRBJ1-1|TRBV6-6
CASSYGGQGKTEAFF
>TRBJ1-6|TRBV5-4
CASSILTGGRNSPLHF
>TRBJ2-6|TRBV9
CASSTSGANVLTF
>TRBJ2-1|TRBV6-6
CASSSGSEQFF
>TRBJ2-5|TRBV11-3
CASSFLETQYF
>TRBJ1-2|TRBV6-1
CASRVGAMGSGYTF
>TRBJ2-5|TRBV14
CASSQGFSGETQYF
>TRBJ1-3|TRBV13
CASSLGRGLGNTIYF
>TRBJ2-2|TRBV28
CASSLQGAGELFF